The 25 T cell receptor beta chains reported below all come from one sample, sequenced in a study of response to subunit inactivated influenza vaccine (dated by TCRdb to 2017 to 2018). The library was generated by RT-PCR. Instrument used: Illumina HiSeq 2500. Using fastp at Q25 and MiXCR, TCRdb reprocessed the public reads and kept productive beta chains. Rows with one shared CDR3 protein collapse into an entry with the most common genes and DNA. The sample records 500,000 to 600,000 distinct CDR3 sequences, about 11% of which are singletons. The ten biggest clones cover 10% of the sample. This specimen consisted of PBMCs from blood, obtained on the day of vaccination. The source is a man aged 50 or older who received an inactivated influenza vaccine. Donor details come from another sample of the same person, matched by shared clones.

CDR3 coding DNA: TGTGCCAGCAGTGGATTAACTAACACCGGGGAGCTGTTTTTT. Translated, it gives CASSGLTNTGELFF. This chain joins TRBV6-1 and TRBJ2-2; D gene unclear. The V gene lost 4 bases and the J gene lost 2 bases, with 8 bases spanning the gap. The length of the CDR3 is 14 residues. Looked up from germline, CDR1 is MNHNS and CDR2 is SASEGT.

This clonotype was found many times. The J gene is TRBJ2-2, the V gene TRBV12-3 or TRBV12-4; TRBD2 is a possible D gene (5 bases). The CDR3 loop spans 15 amino acids. Trimming stripped 3 bases from V and 1 base from J, with 9 bases between. The CDR3 region is CASSLSSGNTGELFF. DNA of the CDR3: TGTGCCAGCAGTTTGTCCAGCGGGAACACCGGGGAGCTGTTTTTT.

This clonotype showed up many times. DNA of the CDR3: TGCAGTGCTAGGTCTTTTGCGGGGGCCCACGAGCAGTACTTC. Encoded protein: CSARSFAGAHEQYF. The rearrangement uses TRBV20-1 and TRBJ2-7, with D possibly matching TRBD2 (7 bases). In germline, CDR1 is DFQATT, CDR2 SNEGSKA (reference sequence). The CDR3 consists of 14 residues. The V end was cut by 3 bases, the J end by 5 bases, with 17 bases between.

The chain is built from TRBV29-1 and TRBJ2-2; unclear D gene. Germline V gene data show CDR1 as SQVTM and CDR2 as ANQGSEA. This CDR3 is built from 14 residues. Trimming took off 6 bases at V and 2 bases at J, with 13 bases between the two ends. The CDR3 is CSVTPSINTGELFF. CDR3 bases: TGCAGCGTGACCCCTTCTATAAACACCGGGGAGCTGTTTTTT.

This clonotype was observed a handful of times. This CDR3 is CASRHDGEQYF. For the CDR3, the DNA is TGCGCCAGCAGACACGATGGCGAGCAGTACTTC. This rearrangement joins TRBV4-1 to TRBJ2-7; unclear D gene. Germline V gene data show CDR1 as MGHRA and CDR2 as YSYEKL. This CDR3 has 11 residues. The V end lost 6 bases, the J end lost 6 bases, and 9 bases lay between the germline ends.

This clonotype was seen a few times. The gene calls are TRBV4-1 and TRBJ1-5, with no clear D. The CDR3 is made up of 18 amino acids. V gave up 1 base and J gave up 1 base, with 17 bases separating them. Germline values: CDR1 MGHRA, CDR2 YSYEKL. CDR3 region: CASSQVYAGILSNQPQHF. Written as DNA, the CDR3 is TGCGCCAGCAGCCAAGTCTATGCGGGGATCCTGAGCAATCAGCCCCAGCATTTT.

This clonotype showed up many times. V usage is TRBV4-2 and J usage is TRBJ2-3, with D possibly being TRBD1 (7 bases). The CDR3 is 16 residues long. Germline-derived CDR1 and CDR2 are LGHNA and YNFKEQ. Trimming pared 3 bases from V and 3 bases from J, leaving 16 bases between. The CDR3 loop reads CASSHGGQRETDTQYF. Here the CDR3 DNA reads TGTGCCAGCAGCCACGGGGGACAGAGAGAGACAGATACGCAGTATTTT.

A single count supports this clonotype. V and J are TRBV7-9 and TRBJ2-3; D uncertain. The CDR3 is 16 residues long. CDR1 SEHNR and CDR2 FQNEAQ come from the germline V gene (reference sequence). V lost 5 bases and J 5 bases, leaving 20 bases between the germline ends. CDR3 amino acids: CASSPLRGGRGDTQYF. The CDR3 DNA reads as TGTGCCAGCAGCCCCCTGCGCGGCGGCAGAGGAGATACGCAGTATTTT.

This clonotype has more than one count but fewer than ten. This chain links TRBV7-9 with TRBJ1-2; D gene unclear. The CDR3 has 15 residues. V lost 6 bases, J lost 2 bases, and 16 bases lay in between. Looked up from germline, CDR1 is SEHNR and CDR2 is FQNEAQ (reference sequence). The CDR3 loop reads CASRPPWTVNYGYTF. CDR3 DNA sequence: TGTGCCAGCAGACCCCCGTGGACGGTGAACTATGGCTACACCTTC. The variable domain in full, with the rest retrieved from reference TRBV7-9 and TRBJ1-2, is DTGVSQNPRHKITKRGQNVTFRCDPISEHNRLYWYRQTLGQGPEFLTYFQNEAQLEKSRLLSDRFSAERPKGSFSTLEIQRTEQGDSAMYLCASRPPWTVNYGYTFGSGTRLTVV.

This clonotype has more than one count but fewer than ten. The V gene is TRBV7-9, the J gene TRBJ1-2; D gene uncertain. Trimming removed 4 bases at V and 6 bases at J, with 24 bases between. The germline V gene has CDR1 SEHNR and CDR2 FQNEAQ (reference sequence). The CDR3 runs to 17 residues. CDR3 nucleotide sequence: TGTGCCAGCAGCTCATCGGTCCAGCCCTCCACATCGGATGGCTACACCTTC. It translates to CASSSSVQPSTSDGYTF.

In its sample, this clonotype was seen a few times. The gene calls are TRBV27 and TRBJ2-7; 8 bases match TRBD1. The CDR3 covers 17 residues. The germline V gene encodes CDR1 MNHEY and CDR2 SMNVEV (reference sequence). J gave up 5 bases and V 5 bases, and 17 bases lay outside the gene matches. The CDR3 reads CASSALPSQGAHHEQYF. CDR3 DNA: TGTGCCAGCAGTGCCCTCCCATCTCAGGGGGCGCATCACGAGCAGTACTTC.

This chain uses TRBV12-3 or TRBV12-4 with TRBJ2-3, with D perhaps matching TRBD1 (7 bases). The CDR3 sequence is 16 residues long. V lost 3 bases and J 0 bases, leaving 13 bases between the germline ends. As DNA, the CDR3 is TGTGCCAGCAGTTTGTCAGGGGGAGGTAGCACAGATACGCAGTATTTT. As protein: CASSLSGGGSTDTQYF.

This clonotype came up a few times. This chain joins TRBV28 and TRBJ2-3; TRBD2 might be the D (5 bases). Germline CDR1 MDHEN, CDR2 SYDVKM. The CDR3 runs 13 residues. V shed 6 bases and J shed 2 bases, with 9 bases lying between them. Written as DNA, the CDR3 is TGTGCCAGCAGCCCAGGACTCACAGATACGCAGTATTTT. Translated: CASSPGLTDTQYF.

This clonotype was seen repeatedly, ten times or more. The chain joins TRBV28 to TRBJ1-6; TRBD1 agrees at 10 bases. Looked up from germline, CDR1 is MDHEN and CDR2 is SYDVKM. Trimming cost V 6 bases and J 7 bases; bases outside gene matches: 6. This CDR3 has 15 residues. The CDR3 bases are TGTGCCAGCAGCCCCGGGACAGGGGCGAATTCACCCCTCCACTTT. The encoded protein is CASSPGTGANSPLHF.

This clonotype came up a few times. The chain links TRBV5-1 to TRBJ2-7; the D gene is possibly TRBD2 (5 bases). Deletions cut 4 bases from V and 3 bases from J, with 20 bases between. Germline CDR1 SGHRS, CDR2 YFSETQ. This CDR3 is 16 amino acids long. CDR3 in DNA: TGCGCCAGCAGCCCCGGAGGAGGATTACGGGGCTACGAGCAGTACTTC. This translates into CASSPGGGLRGYEQYF. Full variable domain (missing parts from reference TRBV5-1 and TRBJ2-7): KAGVTQTPRYLIKTRGQQVTLSCSPISGHRSVSWYQQTPGQGLQFLFEYFSETQRNKGNFPGRFSGRQFSNSRSEMNVSTLELGDSALYLCASSPGGGLRGYEQYFGPGTRLTVT.

The rearrangement links TRBV4-3 to TRBJ2-1; tentative D call: TRBD2 (5 bases). The CDR3 spans 14 residues. Germline V lookup: CDR1 LGHNA, CDR2 YSLEER. Trimming took off 0 bases at V and 7 bases at J, with 10 bases between the two ends. The CDR3 DNA follows: TGCGCCAGCAGCCAAGAATTTAGGGAGAATGAGCAGTTCTTC. This translates into CASSQEFRENEQFF.

This clonotype occurred many times. The CDR3 nucleotides are TGCAGTGCGGAGTCGACAGGAAACTCCTACGAGCAGTACTTC. Translated: CSAESTGNSYEQYF. J is TRBJ2-7 and V is TRBV20-1; a weak D match, TRBD1 (6 bases). The V and J ends lost 6 bases and 0 bases respectively, with 15 bases between them. The CDR3 totals 14 residues. CDR1 and CDR2 (germline): DFQATT, SNEGSKA (reference sequence).

The CDR3 loop is CASSSGTAPSTQYF. For the CDR3, the DNA is TGTGCCAGCAGTTCGGGGACTGCTCCAAGTACGCAGTATTTT. The rearrangement joins TRBV28 to TRBJ2-3, with a tentative D call TRBD2 (6 bases). Germline CDR1 and CDR2: MDHEN and SYDVKM. The CDR3 consists of 14 residues. Trimming pared 4 bases from V and 8 bases from J, leaving 16 bases between. Complete variable domain (other parts from reference TRBV28 and TRBJ2-3): DVKVTQSSRYLVKRTGEKVFLECVQDMDHENMFWYRQDPGLGLRLIYFSYDVKMKEKGDIPEGYSVSREKKERFSLILESASTNQTSMYLCASSSGTAPSTQYFGPGTRLTVL.

The rearrangement uses TRBV28 and TRBJ2-7, with D unresolved. V lost 8 bases and J 3 bases, leaving 17 bases between the germline ends. The CDR3 extends over 14 amino acids. Per germline, CDR1 MDHEN and CDR2 SYDVKM. The CDR3 sequence: CASGTGSLGYEQYF. The CDR3 region has the DNA TGTGCCAGCGGAACCGGGTCATTAGGCTACGAGCAGTACTTC.

V and J are TRBV5-1 and TRBJ2-2, with unresolved D. V dropped 5 bases and J dropped 4 bases, with 15 bases sitting between them. CDR3 length equals 15 residues. Germline values: CDR1 SGHRS, CDR2 YFSETQ. The CDR3 loop is CASSGEAGGTGELFF. CDR3 bases: TGCGCCAGCAGTGGGGAAGCAGGCGGCACCGGGGAGCTGTTTTTT. Full variable domain (rest looked up from reference TRBV5-1 and TRBJ2-2): KAGVTQTPRYLIKTRGQQVTLSCSPISGHRSVSWYQQTPGQGLQFLFEYFSETQRNKGNFPGRFSGRQFSNSRSEMNVSTLELGDSALYLCASSGEAGGTGELFFGEGSRLTVL.

In its sample, this clonotype was seen a few times. This chain uses TRBV6-1 with TRBJ1-6; the D is unclear. V was clipped by 5 bases and J by 9 bases, with 11 bases between them. Looked up from germline, CDR1 is MNHNS and CDR2 is SASEGT. The CDR3 length is 13 residues. The CDR3 sequence: CASSLGFGSPLHF. CDR3 DNA sequence: TGTGCCAGCAGTCTGGGTTTCGGTTCACCCCTCCACTTT.

This clonotype was counted a few times. V and J are TRBV5-5 and TRBJ2-2; TRBD2 might be the D (5 bases). Germline values: CDR1 SGHKS, CDR2 YYEKEE (reference sequence). V shed 4 bases and J shed 2 bases, with 12 bases lying between them. This CDR3 region has 15 residues. The CDR3 spells CASSIGVTNTGELFF. The CDR3 DNA follows: TGTGCCAGCAGCATCGGGGTTACAAACACCGGGGAGCTGTTTTTT.

This clonotype was observed a handful of times. The gene calls are TRBV4-2 and TRBJ1-5; no reliable D call. Between the trimmed V and J ends, which lost 4 bases and 3 bases, there was a span of 10 bases. Germline CDR1 reads LGHNA; CDR2 reads YNFKEQ. CDR3 size: 14 residues. The CDR3: CASSPGLYNQPQHF. Here the CDR3 DNA reads TGTGCCAGCAGCCCTGGGCTTTACAATCAGCCCCAGCATTTT.

The chain employs TRBV18 and TRBJ2-3, with 9 bases lining up with TRBD2. The J segment lost 1 base and the V segment lost 3 bases, leaving 11 bases of the junction unmatched. This CDR3 has 18 residues. The germline gives CDR1 KGHSH, CDR2 LQKENI. CDR3 residues: CASSPGLAGSFGTDTQYF. CDR3 nucleotide sequence: TGTGCCAGCTCACCGGGGCTAGCGGGAAGCTTCGGCACAGATACGCAGTATTTT.

This chain joins TRBV29-1 and TRBJ2-7; D is ambiguous. This CDR3 is 12 amino acids long. Trimming took 4 bases from V and 3 from J, leaving 10 bases between them. Germline V gene lookup returns CDR1 SQVTM and CDR2 ANQGSEA. Written as DNA, the CDR3 is TGCAGCGTTGGGCTGGGCAACTACGAGCAGTACTTC. Its protein product is CSVGLGNYEQYF.